The T cell receptor (beta chain) described here comes from a study of T cell responses to AZD1222 COVID-19 vaccine. Study-wide findings and caveats: Donors, mostly white British, included more females; clonal diversity was possibly underestimated. Distributed over spike, vaccine-associated CD4 TCRs predominated at 160-218 and 743-854. Reportedly, nearly half the spike-specific TCRs target unmutated variant regions.

Per germline, CDR1 MGHRA and CDR2 YSYEKL. This CDR3 has 14 residues. Trimming shortened V by 0 bases and J by 5 bases, and 10 bases separated the two germline ends. Measured with immunoSEQ multiplex PCR; TCRdb has only the in-frame clones, and not every one. The repertoire holds around 160,000 clones, about 89% seen once, with less than 3.5% in the top ten. This clone came up a few times. Its cognate antigen is unknown. This sample comprised peripheral blood, obtained on day 0 of MenACWY control vaccination. This TCR came from an adult in good health. J is TRBJ1-1 and V is TRBV4-1, with unresolved D. Here the CDR3 reads CASSQEYRRTEAFF. CDR3 coding DNA: TGCGCCAGCAGCCAAGAATACCGACGGACTGAAGCTTTCTTT.